A selection of T cell receptor beta chains follows, all from one sample in a study of patients and donors after allogeneic stem cell transplantation. TCRdb passed the RT-PCR reads through MiXCR, listing each CDR3 protein once. Here the sample spans 800,000 to 1,000,000 distinct CDR3 sequences, approximately 18% being singletons. Sequencing was performed on blood, either unsorted or a sorted T cell fraction (not recorded which). The origin of the receptors is a human donor who was either an allogeneic HSCT recipient or a stem cell or donor lymphocyte infusion donor (not recorded which). It is not recorded whose cells these are; they may come from a transplant donor. The CDR3 runs from the conserved cysteine through the conserved F or W. D genes are given only for firm matches. Size is stated for part of the rows, as once, few or many counts, or as a class when the clone is expanded.

cdr3_aa	cdr3_nt	j_call	d_call	v_call	clone_size
CSALNRDKNNEQFF	TGCAGTGCCCTGAACCGGGACAAGAACAATGAGCAGTTCTTC	TRBJ2-1	-	TRBV20-1	-
CASSPSSANEKLFF	TGTGCCAGCTCACCAAGCTCAGCTAATGAAAAACTGTTTTTT	TRBJ1-4	-	TRBV18	-
CASISGVGYEQYF	TGTGCCTCGATTAGCGGTGTTGGATACGAGCAGTACTTC	TRBJ2-7	-	TRBV6-2/TRBV6-3	-
CSARDDGRHWPGELFF	TGCAGTGCTAGAGATGACGGGCGGCACTGGCCCGGGGAGCTGTTTTTT	TRBJ2-2	-	TRBV20-1	-
CSVDVWGNTEAFF	TGCAGCGTTGACGTTTGGGGGAACACTGAAGCTTTCTTT	TRBJ1-1	-	TRBV29-1	-
CASSLGISEQYF	TGTGCCAGCAGCTTAGGCATAAGCGAGCAGTACTTC	TRBJ2-7	-	TRBV7-9	-
CASSTSGRTHNEQFF	TGTGCCAGCAGTACTAGCGGGAGGACCCACAATGAGCAGTTCTTC	TRBJ2-1	TRBD2	TRBV27	-
CATSDFSGANTGELFF	TGTGCCACCAGTGATTTCTCAGGGGCCAACACCGGGGAGCTGTTTTTT	TRBJ2-2	-	TRBV24-1	-
CASSQTVSKETQYF	TGTGCCAGCAGCCAAACTGTCAGCAAAGAGACCCAGTACTTC	TRBJ2-5	-	TRBV3-1	-
CASSQVSELTDTQYF	TGTGCCAGCAGCCAAGTATCAGAACTCACAGATACGCAGTATTTT	TRBJ2-3	-	TRBV14	many
CASSQGSLYNEQFF	TGCGCCAGCAGCCAAGGAAGTCTATACAATGAGCAGTTCTTC	TRBJ2-1	-	TRBV4-1	few
CASSLAQTGNEQFF	TGCGCCAGCAGCTTGGCCCAAACCGGAAATGAGCAGTTCTTC	TRBJ2-1	-	TRBV5-1	few
CASSSLPDRGGYTF	TGTGCCAGCAGTTCCCTCCCCGACCGTGGGGGCTACACCTTC	TRBJ1-2	-	TRBV6-5	-
CASSELGSGFYNEQFF	TGTGCCAGCAGTGAATTGGGGTCCGGCTTCTACAATGAGCAGTTCTTC	TRBJ2-1	-	TRBV2	-
CASSGLAGINEQFF	TGTGCCAGCAGTGGGCTAGCGGGAATCAATGAGCAGTTCTTC	TRBJ2-1	TRBD2	TRBV4-2	many
CASSDPQGTQYF	TGCGCCAGCAGCGACCCGCAGGGTACGCAGTATTTT	TRBJ2-3	-	TRBV5-1	few
CASSYSGVGGEKLFF	TGTGCCAGCAGTTACTCAGGGGTTGGTGGTGAAAAACTGTTTTTT	TRBJ1-4	-	TRBV6-5	-
CASRPTDEWGGYTF	TGTGCCAGCAGACCTACTGATGAGTGGGGGGGCTACACCTTC	TRBJ1-2	-	TRBV12-3/TRBV12-4	many
CASSIRVSNQPQHF	TGTGCCAGCAGTATCAGGGTTAGCAATCAGCCCCAGCATTTT	TRBJ1-5	-	TRBV5-6	few
CATSGAGGARGDTQYF	TGTGCCACCAGTGGGGCCGGGGGGGCGAGAGGAGATACGCAGTATTTT	TRBJ2-3	TRBD2	TRBV24-1	few
CASSPGSKRRLDTQYF	TGTGCCAGCTCGCCCGGGAGTAAACGTAGGCTGGATACGCAGTATTTT	TRBJ2-3	-	TRBV12-3/TRBV12-4	-
CASSYPLFRGAGQPQHF	TGTGCCAGCAGTTACCCTCTATTCCGAGGGGCCGGGCAGCCCCAGCATTTT	TRBJ1-5	-	TRBV6-5	few
CASSLPGQGSGEQYF	TGCGCCAGCAGCTTACCGGGACAGGGGTCGGGGGAGCAGTACTTC	TRBJ2-7	TRBD1	TRBV5-1	few
CASRMEGSSYEQYF	TGCGCCAGCAGGATGGAGGGTAGCTCCTACGAGCAGTACTTC	TRBJ2-7	-	TRBV4-1	-
CASRRTGGSYQPQHF	TGTGCCAGCAGAAGGACAGGGGGGTCCTATCAGCCCCAGCATTTT	TRBJ1-5	TRBD1	TRBV6-1	-
CAWSKGGSTDTQYF	TGTGCCTGGAGTAAAGGGGGGAGCACAGATACGCAGTATTTT	TRBJ2-3	-	TRBV30	-
CASSRQDVSTEAFF	TGTGCCAGCAGTCGACAGGATGTATCCACTGAAGCTTTCTTT	TRBJ1-1	-	TRBV6-1	-
CAWSATNTGELFF	TGTGCCTGGAGTGCCACGAACACCGGGGAGCTGTTTTTT	TRBJ2-2	-	TRBV30	-
CASSLDRAGGGNEQFF	TGTGCCAGCAGTTTAGATCGAGCGGGGGGCGGTAATGAGCAGTTCTTC	TRBJ2-1	TRBD2	TRBV12-3/TRBV12-4	few
CASRSGQGTNEQFF	TGCGCCAGCAGATCGGGACAGGGCACGAATGAGCAGTTCTTC	TRBJ2-1	TRBD1	TRBV5-1	few
CASSLSEGSGSYNEQFF	TGTGCCAGCAGCTTATCTGAAGGGAGCGGTTCCTACAATGAGCAGTTCTTC	TRBJ2-1	-	TRBV7-3	few
CSARDRLAGSLNEQFF	TGCAGTGCTAGAGATAGGTTAGCCGGAAGTCTCAATGAGCAGTTCTTC	TRBJ2-1	-	TRBV20-1	-
CASSLARNGYTEAFF	TGTGCCAGCAGCTTAGCGAGGAACGGGTACACTGAAGCTTTCTTT	TRBJ1-1	-	TRBV7-6	-
CSADQGLGETQYF	TGCAGCGCTGATCAGGGGCTAGGAGAGACCCAGTACTTC	TRBJ2-5	-	TRBV29-1	many
CASRGLGGTTYEQYF	TGTGCCAGCAGGGGATTAGGGGGGACTACCTACGAGCAGTACTTC	TRBJ2-7	-	TRBV27	-
CASSFLSLGGRAYNEQFF	TGCGCCAGCAGCTTCCTCTCCCTGGGGGGGAGGGCCTACAATGAGCAGTTCTTC	TRBJ2-1	TRBD2	TRBV5-1	-
CASSLLQGNYGYTF	TGTGCCAGCAGTTTGTTACAGGGGAACTATGGCTACACCTTC	TRBJ1-2	TRBD1	TRBV27	-
CAWSGGQVGNTIYF	TGTGCCTGGAGTGGGGGACAGGTTGGAAACACCATATATTTT	TRBJ1-3	TRBD1	TRBV30	few
CANPVTGTETRNYGYTF	TGTGCCAACCCGGTGACCGGGACAGAGACCCGTAACTATGGCTACACCTTC	TRBJ1-2	TRBD1	TRBV25-1	-
CSVEGDSGVGYEQYF	TGCAGCGTTGAAGGCGACTCAGGGGTCGGCTACGAGCAGTACTTC	TRBJ2-7	-	TRBV29-1	few
CASSSRGQGNEAFF	TGCGCCAGCAGCTCGAGGGGACAGGGGAATGAAGCTTTCTTT	TRBJ1-1	TRBD1	TRBV5-1	-
CASSDLLAGAYEQYF	TGTGCCAGCAGTGACTTGCTAGCGGGCGCCTACGAGCAGTACTTC	TRBJ2-7	TRBD2	TRBV2	few
CASSFDTGFKETQYF	TGTGCCAGCAGCTTCGATACCGGGTTTAAAGAGACCCAGTACTTC	TRBJ2-5	-	TRBV7-8	-
CASSVVSGELFF	TGTGCCAGCAGCGTAGTCTCCGGGGAGCTGTTTTTT	TRBJ2-2	-	TRBV9	many
CASSRTNRDEQYF	TGCGCCAGCAGCCGCACAAACAGGGATGAGCAGTACTTC	TRBJ2-7	-	TRBV4-3	-
CASSWGPFATGRNTEAFF	TGTGCCAGCAGTTGGGGGCCCTTCGCGACCGGGCGGAACACTGAAGCTTTCTTT	TRBJ1-1	-	TRBV6-5	few
CASSLEGLGVYNEQFF	TGTGCCAGCAGCCTAGAGGGACTAGGGGTCTACAATGAGCAGTTCTTC	TRBJ2-1	TRBD2	TRBV3-1	few
CASSRLAEYNEQFF	TGTGCCAGCAGCCGACTAGCGGAGTACAATGAGCAGTTCTTC	TRBJ2-1	TRBD2	TRBV14	-